This T cell receptor (beta chain) is drawn from a study of blood T cells in healthy people across ages. Overall study findings and caveats: TCR beta diversity, measured per million T cells, fell in a roughly linear way with age.

Concerning this clonotype: As yet, its antigen is unknown.

The second PCR ran about 6 to 11 cycles with a sample-barcoded 5' primer and J-beta primers. TCRdb reprocessed the 5' RACE reads with MiXCR, giving one entry per CDR3 protein. The repertoire consists of 1,800,000 or so distinct CDR3 sequences, with more than 35% occurring once and the leading ten covering roughly 23%. Germline V gene data show CDR1 as SGHKS and CDR2 as YYEKEE (reference sequence). CDR3 size: 16 residues. V dropped 0 bases and J dropped 7 bases, with 16 bases sitting between them. Caucasian, healthy and from Russia, the donors were aged between about 6 and 90. The sequenced material came from blood. V gene TRBV5-5 combines with J gene TRBJ1-4; weak D call: TRBD1 (5 bases). The receptor was isolated from a human donor in good health. The CDR3 nucleotides read TGTGCCAGCAGCTTGGACGTAGGGCCAGGGTCTGAAAAACTGTTTTTT. As protein: CASSLDVGPGSEKLFF.